The 24 T cell receptor beta chains listed next were all sequenced from one sample in a study of T-cell memory formation after mild COVID-19. TCRdb fed the 5' RACE reads into MiXCR, producing one record per CDR3 protein. The table has 300,000 to 400,000 distinct CDR3 sequences, roughly 21% seen once. The sample consisted of PBMCs or a T cell subset sorted from them (not recorded which). All receptors come from an adult woman who had mild COVID-19 (a few samples of this study predate the infection). Cell type and time point are not known.

The V call is TRBV20-1, the J call TRBJ2-7; 7 nucleotides agree with TRBD2. Per germline, CDR1 DFQATT and CDR2 SNEGSKA (reference sequence). Trimming cost V 1 base and J 3 bases; bases outside gene matches: 6. The length of the CDR3 is 14 residues. CDR3 DNA sequence: TGCAGTGCTAGAGCGGGACTACATAACTACGAGCAGTACTTC. It yields the protein CSARAGLHNYEQYF.

The chain couples TRBV10-3 to TRBJ1-1; a possible D gene is TRBD1 (5 bases). Germline V gene data show CDR1 as ENHRY and CDR2 as SYGVKD. CDR3 size: 14 residues. V shed 0 bases and J shed 3 bases, with 8 bases lying between them. The CDR3 sequence: CAISESDTYTEAFF. DNA for the CDR3: TGTGCCATCAGTGAGTCGGACACGTACACTGAAGCTTTCTTT.

J is TRBJ1-5 and V is TRBV24-1; D uncertain. Per the germline V gene, CDR1 is KGHDR and CDR2 is SFDVKD. The CDR3 length is 14 residues. Trimming removed 3 bases at V and 6 bases at J, with 11 bases between. The chain's CDR3 is CATSDPGVFQPQHF. The CDR3 DNA reads TGTGCCACCAGTGATCCGGGAGTTTTTCAGCCCCAGCATTTT.

The chain employs TRBV6-5 and TRBJ1-5, with D perhaps matching TRBD1 (5 bases). CDR1 and CDR2 from the germline V gene are MNHEY and SVGAGI. The length of the CDR3 is 15 residues. Trimming shortened V by 0 bases and J by 2 bases, and 8 bases separated the two germline ends. CDR3: CASSYSGVRNQPQHF. CDR3 in DNA: TGTGCCAGCAGTTACTCAGGGGTCCGCAATCAGCCCCAGCATTTT.

The chain carries TRBV27 and TRBJ2-1, with TRBD2 as a possible D gene (6 bases). This CDR3 is built from 17 residues. The V and J ends lost 1 base and 2 bases respectively, with 15 bases between them. In germline, CDR1 is MNHEY, CDR2 SMNVEV (reference sequence). Here the CDR3 reads CASSLYFDLATYNEQFF. The CDR3 bases are TGTGCCAGCAGTTTATATTTTGATCTAGCGACCTACAATGAGCAGTTCTTC.

This chain connects TRBV7-9 to TRBJ2-3; 8 bases fit TRBD1. Per germline, CDR1 SEHNR and CDR2 FQNEAQ (reference sequence). The CDR3 has 16 amino acids. The ends lost 4 bases at V and 0 bases at J; junction bases unmatched: 6. CDR3 nucleotides: TGTGCCAGCAGCTCCTCGGACAGGGCCAGCACAGATACGCAGTATTTT. This sequence encodes CASSSSDRASTDTQYF. The full variable domain, completed using reference TRBV7-9 and TRBJ2-3, is DTGVSQNPRHKITKRGQNVTFRCDPISEHNRLYWYRQTLGQGPEFLTYFQNEAQLEKSRLLSDRFSAERPKGSFSTLEIQRTEQGDSAMYLCASSSSDRASTDTQYFGPGTRLTVL.

The gene calls are TRBV4-2 and TRBJ1-1; weak D call: TRBD1 (6 bases). The CDR3 runs 15 residues. Germline CDR1 and CDR2: LGHNA and YNFKEQ. The ends were cut back, 4 bases at V and 1 base at J, with 13 bases in the middle. CDR3 coding DNA: TGTGCCAGCAGCCCCCGAACACAGGGGAACACTGAAGCTTTCTTT. Translating gives CASSPRTQGNTEAFF.

This clonotype was detected a few times. The CDR3 nucleotides are TGTGCCAGCAGACAATCGGGCGAGCAGTACTTC. It is translated as CASRQSGEQYF. This rearrangement joins TRBV6-5 to TRBJ2-7; D gene unclear. This CDR3 has 11 amino acids. The V and J ends lost 6 bases and 6 bases respectively, with 9 bases between them. Germline CDR1 MNHEY, CDR2 SVGAGI.

This clonotype was counted only a few times. The V gene is TRBV28, the J gene TRBJ1-5; D remains ambiguous. CDR3 length: 15 amino acids. Per the germline V gene, CDR1 is MDHEN and CDR2 is SYDVKM. With 3 bases removed from V and 2 bases from J, the gap between germline ends came to 11 bases. CDR3 protein: CASSLSGQGNQPQHF. The CDR3 nucleotides read TGTGCCAGCAGTTTGAGTGGTCAGGGCAATCAGCCCCAGCATTTT.

This clonotype was counted a few times. The rearrangement joins TRBV7-3 to TRBJ2-2; possibly TRBD1 for D (6 bases). This CDR3 is 16 amino acids long. Germline assignment: CDR1 SGHTA and CDR2 FQGTGA. Trimming pared 1 base from V and 1 base from J, leaving 10 bases between. This chain's CDR3 is CASSLMATGNTGELFF. The CDR3 region has the DNA TGTGCCAGCAGCTTAATGGCGACAGGGAACACCGGGGAGCTGTTTTTT.

The chain joins TRBV6-2 or TRBV6-3 to TRBJ2-3; D is tentatively TRBD1 or TRBD2 (5 bases each). Germline assignment: CDR1 MNHEY and CDR2 SVGEGT. There are 16 residues in the CDR3. With 5 bases removed from V and 2 bases from J, the gap between germline ends came to 17 bases. The CDR3 protein is CASSLSLGRLTDTQYF. The DNA of the CDR3 is TGTGCCAGCAGTCTTTCCTTGGGACGGCTCACAGATACGCAGTATTTT.

By proportion, this clonotype is medium-sized (0.01 to 0.1%). The chain combines TRBV30 with TRBJ1-4, with no clear D. The germline V and J ends were trimmed by 0 bases and 8 bases, with 19 bases remaining between them. The CDR3 runs 16 residues. CDR1 and CDR2 (germline): GTSNPN, SVGIG (reference sequence). CDR3 sequence: CAWSVPMDLSGEKLFF. CDR3 in DNA: TGTGCCTGGAGTGTACCCATGGATCTTTCGGGCGAAAAACTGTTTTTT.

The chain has TRBV6-1 and TRBJ2-1; perhaps TRBD1 as D (8 bases). Trimming shortened V by 6 bases and J by 9 bases, and 21 bases separated the two germline ends. CDR1 and CDR2 from the germline V gene are MNHNS and SASEGT. The CDR3 sequence is 15 residues long. The CDR3 DNA follows: TGTGCCAGCAGCTTACAGGGGGGGGAAGGAGGTGAGCAGTTCTTC. It yields the protein CASSLQGGEGGEQFF.

V and J are TRBV20-1 and TRBJ1-4; possibly TRBD1 for D (5 bases). The germline V gene encodes CDR1 DFQATT and CDR2 SNEGSKA (reference sequence). V was trimmed by 2 bases and J by 7 bases, leaving 17 bases between them. The CDR3 loop spans 15 amino acids. CDR3 loop: CSARKPGPLIEKLFF. The DNA of the CDR3 is TGCAGTGCTAGAAAACCGGGACCCTTAATTGAAAAACTGTTTTTT.

The rearrangement joins TRBV27 to TRBJ2-3; tentatively, D is TRBD2 (5 bases). V shed 4 bases and J shed 4 bases, with 12 bases lying between them. The CDR3 is 14 amino acids. CDR1 is MNHEY and CDR2 is SMNVEV in the germline V gene (reference sequence). The CDR3 coding sequence is TGTGCCAGCAGTTACAATAGCGCCGCAGATACGCAGTATTTT. Translated, it gives CASSYNSAADTQYF.

Only a few counts were recorded for this clonotype. The chain has TRBV5-1 and TRBJ1-2, with D uncertain. Germline lookup yields CDR1 SGHRS and CDR2 YFSETQ. The CDR3 is 15 residues long. Between the trimmed V and J ends, which lost 0 bases and 4 bases, there was a span of 13 bases. CDR3 region: CASSLAPTGSYGYTF. The CDR3 DNA is TGCGCCAGCAGCTTGGCGCCCACCGGGAGCTATGGCTACACCTTC.

The V and J genes are TRBV29-1 and TRBJ2-2; D unresolved. The length of the CDR3 is 13 residues. Germline loops: CDR1 SQVTM, CDR2 ANQGSEA. The V end lost 8 bases, the J end lost 2 bases, and 12 bases lay between the germline ends. In nucleotides, the CDR3 is TGCAGCACATGGACCGCAAACACCGGGGAGCTGTTTTTT. It encodes CSTWTANTGELFF.

This clonotype showed up just a few times. V usage is TRBV12-3 or TRBV12-4 and J usage is TRBJ2-1; D perhaps matches TRBD2 (6 bases). CDR3 length equals 15 residues. V was trimmed by 2 bases and J by 3 bases, leaving 11 bases between them. CDR3 in amino acids: CASSLKDYDYNEQFF. As DNA, the CDR3 is TGTGCCAGCAGTTTAAAGGACTACGACTACAATGAGCAGTTCTTC.

This clonotype has just a few counts. The CDR3 spells CASRLGGPEWTEAFF. For the CDR3, the DNA is TGTGCCAGCAGGCTGGGGGGCCCCGAATGGACTGAAGCTTTCTTT. This chain connects TRBV2 to TRBJ1-1, with a weak D call TRBD1 (6 bases). Germline V lookup: CDR1 SNHLY, CDR2 FYNNEI. This CDR3 is 15 amino acids long. V lost 6 bases, J lost 5 bases, and 19 bases lay in between.

The chain links TRBV7-6 to TRBJ1-2; D is uncertain. The V gene's germline CDR1 is SGHVS and CDR2 FNYEAQ. The ends were cut back, 1 base at V and 6 bases at J, with 15 bases in the middle. This CDR3 spans 15 amino acids. CDR3 sequence (DNA): TGTGCCAGCAGCTTAGAGGTCGGCCGTTTGGATGGCTACACCTTC. As protein: CASSLEVGRLDGYTF.

There are a few counts of this clonotype. This rearrangement joins TRBV14 to TRBJ1-3, with TRBD1 as a possible D gene (5 bases). Trimming stripped 4 bases from V and 4 bases from J, with 11 bases between. The CDR3 is made up of 14 amino acids. Germline CDR1 is SGHDN and CDR2 is FVKESK. The CDR3 sequence: CASSRRDVGNTIYF. CDR3 DNA sequence: TGTGCCAGCAGCCGTAGGGACGTAGGAAACACCATATATTTT.

The rearrangement links TRBV5-1 to TRBJ2-7, with TRBD2 identical over 7 bases. J lost 0 bases, V lost 1 base, and 4 bases had no gene match. Germline CDR1 SGHRS, CDR2 YFSETQ. CDR3 length: 15 residues. For the CDR3, the DNA is TGCGCCAGCAGCTTGCCCGGGGGGAGCTCCTACGAGCAGTACTTC. This codes for CASSLPGGSSYEQYF.

This clonotype was detected many times. The rearrangement links TRBV9 to TRBJ2-1, with a weak D call TRBD2 (6 bases). V gave up 1 base and J gave up 4 bases, with 9 bases separating them. This CDR3 is 14 amino acids long. Germline-derived CDR1 and CDR2 are SGDLS and YYNGEE. CDR3 loop: CASSVHGGYNEQFF. The CDR3 nucleotides read TGTGCCAGCAGCGTACACGGGGGTTACAATGAGCAGTTCTTC.

This clonotype came up a few times. CDR3 nucleotide sequence: TGTGCCAGCAGCTTGGGGGTCCGCCCCTACGAGCAGTACTTC. The encoded protein is CASSLGVRPYEQYF. J is TRBJ2-7 and V is TRBV5-6; D unresolved. CDR3 length equals 14 residues. The germline gives CDR1 SGHDT, CDR2 YYEEEE. The V end lost 0 bases, the J end lost 2 bases, and 9 bases lay between the germline ends. Complete variable domain (other parts from reference TRBV5-6 and TRBJ2-7): DAGVTQSPTHLIKTRGQQVTLRCSPKSGHDTVSWYQQALGQGPQFIFQYYEEEERQRGNFPDRFSGHQFPNYSSELNVNALLLGDSALYLCASSLGVRPYEQYFGPGTRLTVT.